The 5 T cell receptor beta chains below all came from one sample that was sequenced in a study of T-cell reconstitution after alpha-beta-depleted transplantation in children. Unique molecular identifiers were built into the TCRbeta library. TCRdb reanalysed the PCR reads using MiXCR and keeps one entry per CDR3 protein. Among fewer than 120,000 distinct CDR3 sequences listed, 10% were seen once. The starting material was PBMCs from the stem cell graft donor, obtained from the stem cell graft. The receptors here all came from a human donor who donated a stem cell graft to a child with acute lymphoblastic leukemia.

This clonotype was recorded many times. The chain joins TRBV18 to TRBJ2-7, with TRBD1 identical over 8 bases. CDR1 is KGHSH and CDR2 is LQKENI in the germline V gene. This CDR3 spans 13 amino acids. Trimming removed 6 bases from V and 1 base from J; junction bases left unmatched: 2. The CDR3 nucleotides are TGTGCCAGCTCCCGGGACAGGTCCTACGAGCAGTACTTC. Its translation is CASSRDRSYEQYF.

The sample holds many counts of this clonotype. The CDR3 nucleotides are TGTGCCAGCAGACGCAGGGGGCGCGTCACCGGGGAGCTGTTTTTT. Translated: CASRRRGRVTGELFF. The rearrangement uses TRBV6-1 and TRBJ2-2, with 8 bases identical to TRBD1. V was clipped by 6 bases and J by 4 bases; unmatched bases: 7. The CDR3 is 15 amino acids. Germline CDR1 and CDR2: MNHNS and SASEGT.

The table lists this clonotype with many counts. V gene TRBV7-2 combines with J gene TRBJ2-5, with D possibly TRBD2 on 5 matching bases. This CDR3 region has 13 residues. Trimming removed 1 base from V and 7 bases from J, with 10 bases in between. The germline gives CDR1 SGHTA, CDR2 FQGNSA. DNA for the CDR3: TGTGCCAGCAGCTTAGTCCGGGAAGGGACCCAGTACTTC. It yields the protein CASSLVREGTQYF.

This clonotype was detected many times. The J gene is TRBJ1-1, the V gene TRBV6-2 or TRBV6-3, with 9 nucleotides matching TRBD1. Germline values: CDR1 MNHEY, CDR2 SVGEGT. V gave up 2 bases and J gave up 4 bases; unmatched junction bases: 2. This CDR3 comprises 14 residues. DNA for the CDR3: TGTGCCAGCAGTTACGGACAGGGGACCACTGAAGCTTTCTTT. The encoded protein is CASSYGQGTTEAFF.

This clonotype has a handful of counts. The chain carries TRBV7-2 and TRBJ1-5; D remains ambiguous. CDR1 and CDR2 (germline): SGHTA, FQGNSA. The CDR3 loop spans 14 amino acids. Deletions cut 8 bases from V and 0 bases from J, with 11 bases between. The CDR3 nucleotides are TGTGCCAGCGCCCAGCTGGGTAGCAATCAGCCCCAGCATTTT. This codes for CASAQLGSNQPQHF.